In this sample, the clone carrying this TCR beta chain turned up a few times. The antigen is undetermined. The junction differs from germline at one of its ends, possibly a read error. Primers used in a second PCR of about 6 to 11 cycles were a sample-barcoded 5' primer and a J-beta primer mix. Every cDNA was tagged by a template-switch adaptor with 12 random nucleotides. TCRdb ran MiXCR on the 5' RACE reads and lists one entry per CDR3 protein. Here the sample spans around 1,500,000 distinct CDR3 sequences, roughly 28% being singletons. The CDR3 is 14 residues long. The data belong to a study of blood T cells in healthy people across ages. Whole-study results and caveats: Roughly linearly, TCR beta diversity per million T cells fell as age increased. Both higher diversity and more naive CD4+ cells marked long-lived donors when set against aged donors. Researchers said unsorted PBMCs prevented a conclusive naive versus antigen-experienced comparison.

The sequenced sample was blood. This chain links TRBV12-3 or TRBV12-4 with TRBJ2-6; 7 bases are a match to TRBD1. The TCR comes from a woman aged 30 to 39 in good health. The chain's CDR3 is CASRDRDGTNVLTF. In DNA form, the CDR3 reads TGTGCCAGCAGAGACAGGGATGGGACCAACGTCCTGACTTTC.